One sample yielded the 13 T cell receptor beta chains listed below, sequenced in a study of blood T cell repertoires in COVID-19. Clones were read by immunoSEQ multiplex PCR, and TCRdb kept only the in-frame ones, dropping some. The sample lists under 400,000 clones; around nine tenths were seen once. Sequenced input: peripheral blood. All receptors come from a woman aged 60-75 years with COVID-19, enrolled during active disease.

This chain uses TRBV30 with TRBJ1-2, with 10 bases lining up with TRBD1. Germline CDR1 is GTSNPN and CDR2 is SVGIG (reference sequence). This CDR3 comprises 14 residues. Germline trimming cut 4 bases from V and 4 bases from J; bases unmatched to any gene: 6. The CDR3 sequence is CAWIMTGGGYGYTF. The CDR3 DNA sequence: TGTGCCTGGATCATGACAGGGGGCGGCTATGGCTACACCTTC.

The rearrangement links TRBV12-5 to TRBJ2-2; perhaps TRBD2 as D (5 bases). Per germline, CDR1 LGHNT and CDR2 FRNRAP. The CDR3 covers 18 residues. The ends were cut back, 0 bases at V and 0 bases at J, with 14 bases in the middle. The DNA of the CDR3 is TGTGCTAGTGGTTTGGTACGGTATGGGAGCCCGAACACCGGGGAGCTGTTTTTT. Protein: CASGLVRYGSPNTGELFF.

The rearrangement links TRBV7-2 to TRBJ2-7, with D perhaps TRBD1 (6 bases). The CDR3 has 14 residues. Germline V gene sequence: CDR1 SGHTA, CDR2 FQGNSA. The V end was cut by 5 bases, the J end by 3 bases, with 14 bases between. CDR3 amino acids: CASSTRTALYEQYF. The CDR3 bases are TGTGCCAGCAGCACCCGGACAGCGCTCTACGAGCAGTACTTC.

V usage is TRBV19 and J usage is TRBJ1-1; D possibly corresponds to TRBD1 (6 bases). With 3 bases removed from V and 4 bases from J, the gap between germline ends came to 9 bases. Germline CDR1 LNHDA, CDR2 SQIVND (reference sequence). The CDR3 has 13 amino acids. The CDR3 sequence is CASSIPRGTEAFF. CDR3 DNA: TGTGCCAGTAGTATCCCCAGGGGCACTGAAGCTTTCTTT.

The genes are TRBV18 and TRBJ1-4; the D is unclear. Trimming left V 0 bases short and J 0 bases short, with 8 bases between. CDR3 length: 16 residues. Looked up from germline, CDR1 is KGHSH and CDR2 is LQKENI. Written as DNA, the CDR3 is TGTGCCAGCTCACCACCCGGCGGGTCAACTAATGAAAAACTGTTTTTT. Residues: CASSPPGGSTNEKLFF.

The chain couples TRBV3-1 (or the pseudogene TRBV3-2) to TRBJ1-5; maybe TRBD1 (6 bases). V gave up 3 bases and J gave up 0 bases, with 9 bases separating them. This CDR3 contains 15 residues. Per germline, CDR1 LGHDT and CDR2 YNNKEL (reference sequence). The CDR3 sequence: CASSHGTHSNQPQHF. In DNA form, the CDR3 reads TGTGCCAGCAGCCACGGGACACATAGCAATCAGCCCCAGCATTTT.

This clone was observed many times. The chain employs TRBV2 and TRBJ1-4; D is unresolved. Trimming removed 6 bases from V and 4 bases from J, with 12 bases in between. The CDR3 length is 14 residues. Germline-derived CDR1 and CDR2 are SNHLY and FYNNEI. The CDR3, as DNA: TGTGCCAGCAGAGGTGGGGAGTTTAATGAAAAACTGTTTTTT. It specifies CASRGGEFNEKLFF.

Here the CDR3 reads CASSLGPGSGGASYNEQFF. In nucleotides, the CDR3 is TGTGCCAGCAGCTTAGGGCCGGGTAGCGGGGGGGCCTCCTACAATGAGCAGTTCTTC. The rearrangement uses TRBV11-3 and TRBJ2-1; TRBD2 matches 11 bases. The CDR3 loop spans 19 amino acids. With 1 base clipped from V and 0 bases from J, the junction kept 8 bases outside the gene matches. CDR1 and CDR2 (germline): SGHNT, YENEEA.

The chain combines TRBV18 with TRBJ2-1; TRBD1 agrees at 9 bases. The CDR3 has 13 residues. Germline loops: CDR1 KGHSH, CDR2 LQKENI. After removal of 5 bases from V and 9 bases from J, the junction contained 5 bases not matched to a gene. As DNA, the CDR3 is TGTGCCAGCTCATATGGGACAGGGAGTGAGCAGTTCTTC. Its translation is CASSYGTGSEQFF.

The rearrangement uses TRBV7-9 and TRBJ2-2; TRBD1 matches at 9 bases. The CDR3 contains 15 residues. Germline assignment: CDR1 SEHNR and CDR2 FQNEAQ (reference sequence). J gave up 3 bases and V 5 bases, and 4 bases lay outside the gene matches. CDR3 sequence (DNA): TGTGCCAGCAGCGAGGACAGGGGCGACACCGGGGAGCTGTTTTTT. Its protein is CASSEDRGDTGELFF.

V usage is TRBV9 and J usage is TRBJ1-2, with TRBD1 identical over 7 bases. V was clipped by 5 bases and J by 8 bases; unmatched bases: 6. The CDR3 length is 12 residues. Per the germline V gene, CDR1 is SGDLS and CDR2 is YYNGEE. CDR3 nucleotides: TGTGCCAGCAGTTCAGGGGGTTTAGGCTACACCTTC. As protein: CASSSGGLGYTF.

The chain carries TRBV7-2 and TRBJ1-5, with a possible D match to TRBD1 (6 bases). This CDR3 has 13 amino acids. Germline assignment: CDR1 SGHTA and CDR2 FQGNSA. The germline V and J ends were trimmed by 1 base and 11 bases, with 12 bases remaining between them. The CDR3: CASSLVQGRAQHF. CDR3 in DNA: TGTGCCAGCAGCTTAGTACAGGGAAGGGCCCAGCATTTT.

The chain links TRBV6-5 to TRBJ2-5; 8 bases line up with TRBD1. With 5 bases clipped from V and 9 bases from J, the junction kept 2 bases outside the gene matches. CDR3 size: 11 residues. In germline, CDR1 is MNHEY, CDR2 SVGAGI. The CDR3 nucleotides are TGTGCCAGCAGTATGGACAGGGCCCAGTACTTC. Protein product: CASSMDRAQYF.